Following are 14 T cell receptor beta chains from one sample sequenced in a study of shared clonotypes between healthy human individuals. The repertoire was sequenced with immunoSEQ multiplex PCR; TCRdb's copy has only in-frame clones and lacks some. The sample carries fewer than 850,000 clones, about two thirds recorded once. The sample consisted of memory CD4+ T cells sorted from blood. Subset here: CD45RA-negative fraction. Every receptor here comes from a woman in her 30s in good health.

This clone was counted a few times. The chain has TRBV7-8 and TRBJ2-1; D call uncertain. Germline CDR1 reads SGHVS; CDR2 reads FQNEAQ. This CDR3 comprises 11 residues. V was pared by 2 bases and J by 12 bases, with 8 bases between. Written as DNA, the CDR3 is TGTGCCAGCAGCTTACAGTTGGGGCAGTTCTTC. Translated, it gives CASSLQLGQFF.

This chain connects TRBV5-6 to TRBJ2-5; unclear D gene. Germline CDR1 is SGHDT and CDR2 is YYEEEE. V was cut by 1 base and J by 0 bases, with 7 bases left in between. The CDR3 covers 14 residues. The DNA of the CDR3 is TGTGCCAGCAGCTTGAGGCTAAACCAAGAGACCCAGTACTTC. It encodes CASSLRLNQETQYF.

The chain combines TRBV19 with TRBJ2-1; TRBD2 matches at 13 bases. The germline V gene has CDR1 LNHDA and CDR2 SQIVND (reference sequence). CDR3 length: 17 residues. V lost 5 bases, J lost 3 bases, and 7 bases stayed unmatched. As DNA, the CDR3 is TGTGCCAGTAGTCCGGATCGACTAGCGGGGGGCTACAATGAGCAGTTCTTC. As protein: CASSPDRLAGGYNEQFF. The full variable domain, in which reference TRBV19 and TRBJ2-1 provide the parts outside the CDR3, is DGGITQSPKYLFRKEGQNVTLSCEQNLNHDAMYWYRQDPGQGLRLIYYSQIVNDFQKGDIAEGYSVSREKKESFPLTVTSAQKNPTAFYLCASSPDRLAGGYNEQFFGPGTRLTVL.

This clone was seen only a few times. The chain is built from TRBV4-1 and TRBJ1-2; 7 bases map to TRBD1. The CDR3 runs to 14 residues. Trimming at V came to 4 bases and at J to 5 bases, leaving 7 bases not matched to a gene. In germline, CDR1 is MGHRA, CDR2 YSYEKL. For the CDR3, the DNA is TGCGCCAGCAGCCGGAGTGGGACAGTATATGGCTACACCTTC. Its protein is CASSRSGTVYGYTF.

The V gene is TRBV5-1, the J gene TRBJ1-4; weak D call: TRBD1 (6 bases). The germline gives CDR1 SGHRS, CDR2 YFSETQ. The CDR3 consists of 14 residues. V lost 1 base, J lost 6 bases, and 10 bases lay in between. The CDR3 spells CASSLTGRDEKLFF. The CDR3, as DNA: TGCGCCAGCAGCTTGACAGGGCGAGATGAAAAACTGTTTTTT. Filled out from reference TRBV5-1 and TRBJ1-4, the complete variable domain reads KAGVTQTPRYLIKTRGQQVTLSCSPISGHRSVSWYQQTPGQGLQFLFEYFSETQRNKGNFPGRFSGRQFSNSRSEMNVSTLELGDSALYLCASSLTGRDEKLFFGSGTQLSVL.

The chain joins TRBV30 to TRBJ1-3, with D possibly being TRBD1 (6 bases). V lost 1 base, J lost 1 base, and 11 bases lay in between. This CDR3 is built from 15 residues. Germline CDR1 GTSNPN, CDR2 SVGIG (reference sequence). The CDR3 DNA reads TGTGCCTGGAGTGCCCCCGGGACATCTGGAAACACCATATATTTT. Its translation: CAWSAPGTSGNTIYF.

This rearrangement joins TRBV29-1 to TRBJ1-2, with 10 bases fitting TRBD1. The CDR3 loop spans 11 amino acids. In germline, CDR1 is SQVTM, CDR2 ANQGSEA. With 6 bases clipped from V and 8 bases from J, the junction kept 3 bases outside the gene matches. The CDR3 here is CSVDRGDGYTF. CDR3 bases: TGCAGCGTGGACAGGGGGGACGGCTACACCTTC.

The chain links TRBV4-2 to TRBJ2-7; no reliable D call. The germline CDR1 and CDR2 sequences are LGHNA and YNFKEQ. With 0 bases removed from V and 2 bases from J, the gap between germline ends came to 8 bases. The CDR3 consists of 14 residues. Here the CDR3 reads CASSQDPIPYEQYF. Written as DNA, the CDR3 is TGTGCCAGCAGCCAAGACCCAATCCCCTACGAGCAGTACTTC.

The rearrangement links TRBV18 to TRBJ1-5; D uncertain. V lost 3 bases to trimming and J lost 4 bases, with 13 bases between them. The CDR3 has 15 residues. The germline CDR1 and CDR2 sequences are KGHSH and LQKENI. The CDR3 DNA is TGTGCCAGCTCACCTCTCCCCCAAGAAAATCAGCCCCAGCATTTT. It is translated as CASSPLPQENQPQHF. Combining the CDR3 with reference TRBV18 and TRBJ1-5 gives the whole variable domain NAGVMQNPRHLVRRRGQEARLRCSPMKGHSHVYWYRQLPEEGLKFMVYLQKENIIDESGMPKERFSAEFPKEGPSILRIQQVVRGDSAAYFCASSPLPQENQPQHFGDGTRLSIL.

CDR3 loop: CASSFEGRFSGANVLTF. The CDR3 coding sequence is TGTGCCAGCAGTTTTGAGGGCCGTTTCTCTGGGGCCAACGTCCTGACTTTC. The rearrangement uses TRBV28 and TRBJ2-6; D is possibly TRBD2 (5 bases). Germline loops: CDR1 MDHEN, CDR2 SYDVKM. The CDR3 is 17 residues long. The V and J ends lost 3 bases and 0 bases respectively, with 12 bases between them.

The chain employs TRBV6-6 and TRBJ2-3, with TRBD1 as a possible D gene (5 bases). This CDR3 comprises 14 residues. Germline lookup yields CDR1 MNHNY and CDR2 SVGAGI (reference sequence). V shed 10 bases and J shed 2 bases, with 16 bases lying between them. CDR3 DNA sequence: TGTGCCACAACCCCCGACAGAGACACAGATACGCAGTATTTT. Translating gives CATTPDRDTDTQYF.

This clone has a single count. V is TRBV7-9 and J is TRBJ2-3; TRBD1 might be the D (6 bases). V lost 6 bases and J 1 base, leaving 8 bases between the germline ends. The CDR3 length is 13 residues. The germline CDR1 and CDR2 sequences are SEHNR and FQNEAQ (reference sequence). In DNA, the CDR3 is TGTGCCAGCAGTTGGACAGGCACAGATACGCAGTATTTT. As protein: CASSWTGTDTQYF.

V and J are TRBV13 and TRBJ2-2; TRBD2 matches 10 bases. The CDR3 extends over 16 amino acids. The germline gives CDR1 PRHDT, CDR2 FYEKMQ (reference sequence). J lost 4 bases, V lost 4 bases, and 6 bases had no gene match. The CDR3 is CASSSQGLAPTGELFF. CDR3 nucleotide sequence: TGTGCCAGCAGCTCCCAGGGACTAGCGCCCACCGGGGAGCTGTTTTTT.

The chain employs TRBV9 and TRBJ2-3; 7 bases line up with TRBD1. The V gene end was trimmed by 4 bases and the J gene end by 2 bases; junction bases not matched to a gene: 7. The CDR3 has 15 residues. CDR1 is SGDLS and CDR2 is YYNGEE in the germline V gene. The CDR3 region has the DNA TGTGCCAGCAGCCCCCGGGACAGATACACAGATACGCAGTATTTT. Protein: CASSPRDRYTDTQYF.